This is a list of T cell receptor beta chains from one sample in a study of CD8+CD57+ T cells in acquired aplastic anemia. TCRdb processed the reads anew with MiXCR; each CDR3 protein has one entry. The sample gives about 470,000 distinct CDR3 sequences, around 30% of which show up once; 0.8% to 0.85% is in the top ten. The sample comprised sorted CD4+, CD8+, or CD8+CD57+ T cells (not recorded which) from PBMCs. These receptors came from a human donor with aplastic anemia. Each CDR3 is given with its conserved first and last residue.

CDR3aa | j_gene | v_gene
CASSLFRAGGNEQYF | TRBJ2-7 | TRBV7-8
CAWRAAGAGDTQYF | TRBJ2-3 | TRBV30
CASSLGLAGGPNTQYF | TRBJ2-3 | TRBV5-4
CASSPRTGEHGYTF | TRBJ1-2 | TRBV27
CSGAGASEQYF | TRBJ2-7 | TRBV29-1
CSVEDRQGYGYTF | TRBJ1-2 | TRBV29-1
CASGQQGKNTEAFF | TRBJ1-1 | TRBV4-3
CAGRGLNTEAFF | TRBJ1-1 | TRBV2
CASSLRQEGSPLHF | TRBJ1-6 | TRBV5-6
CASSGETGNTEAFF | TRBJ1-1 | TRBV6-1
CATSDHTQGSEQFF | TRBJ2-1 | TRBV24-1
CAISEVQGGHMEQYF | TRBJ2-7 | TRBV10-3
CASSQGFPSLGGELFF | TRBJ2-2 | TRBV14
CATGQGIAETQYF | TRBJ2-5 | TRBV10-3
CAISGRAGVYGYTF | TRBJ1-2 | TRBV10-3
CATSRQGSNQPQHF | TRBJ1-5 | TRBV24-1
CASSLDKGGRLYGYTF | TRBJ1-2 | TRBV11-2
CASSTRVHYGYTF | TRBJ1-2 | TRBV19
CSAREPSGGTDTQYF | TRBJ2-3 | TRBV20-1
CSVVWRYLNEQFF | TRBJ2-1 | TRBV29-1
CSARDQGPYSNQPQHF | TRBJ1-5 | TRBV20-1
CSVLGHQNTEAFF | TRBJ1-1 | TRBV29-1
CASSAGSGGAYEQYF | TRBJ2-7 | TRBV25-1
CASSQDDREELFF | TRBJ2-2 | TRBV4-3
CASSDGYQPQHF | TRBJ1-5 | TRBV2
CSAQQGSADYGYTF | TRBJ1-2 | TRBV29-1
CASSQGMGILSGELFF | TRBJ2-2 | TRBV14
CASSLARGVYNEQFF | TRBJ2-1 | TRBV12-3/TRBV12-4
CASSRDSLEQYF | TRBJ2-7 | TRBV7-9
CASSEHSGASEAFF | TRBJ1-1 | TRBV14
CASSIAGTGSEQYF | TRBJ2-7 | TRBV19
CASSATGSGTEAFF | TRBJ1-1 | TRBV5-1